This is a list of T cell receptor beta chains from one sample in a study of blood T cell repertoires in COVID-19. Sequencing was performed with immunoSEQ multiplex PCR; in TCRdb, only in-frame clones are kept and a portion is missing. The table includes 330,000 or so clones, around 87% detected once. The sequencing input was PBMCs or T cells enriched from blood (not recorded which). These receptors came from a man aged 35-49 years in a cohort exposed to, infected with or recovered from COVID-19 (not recorded which). Each CDR3 is given with its conserved first and last residue. A D gene is named only where the DNA matches it firmly. Not every row has a clone size; where given, it reads once, few, many or a size class.

V gene	clone size	J gene	D gene	CDR3 protein	CDR3 DNA
TRBV4-1	few	TRBJ1-5	-	CASSQDPAGFNQPQHF	TGCGCCAGCAGCCAAGATCCCGCAGGGTTCAATCAGCCCCAGCATTTT
TRBV6-5	-	TRBJ1-2	TRBD1	CASRRQGEDYGYTF	TGTGCCAGCAGACGACAGGGGGAGGACTATGGCTACACCTTC
TRBV6-5	-	TRBJ2-2	TRBD1	CASRGQVTGELFF	TGTGCCAGCAGGGGACAGGTAACCGGGGAGCTGTTTTTT
TRBV30	once	TRBJ2-5	TRBD1	CAWSGNRGRETQYF	TGTGCCTGGAGTGGGAACAGGGGAAGGGAGACCCAGTACTTC
TRBV5-6	-	TRBJ2-7	TRBD2	CASSSWTSGRSYEQYF	TGTGCCAGCAGCTCCTGGACTAGCGGGAGGTCCTACGAGCAGTACTTC
TRBV7-2	-	TRBJ2-3	TRBD2	CASSSWTSGVTDTQYF	TGTGCCAGCAGCAGTTGGACTAGCGGGGTCACAGATACGCAGTATTTT
TRBV25-1	-	TRBJ2-1	TRBD2	CATSLAGNYNEQFF	TGTGCCACCTCCCTAGCGGGAAACTACAATGAGCAGTTCTTC
TRBV30	-	TRBJ1-1	-	CAWNRGAGTEAFF	TGTGCCTGGAATCGGGGGGCGGGCACTGAAGCTTTCTTT
TRBV7-8	-	TRBJ2-1	-	CASSLGSGSQSSYNEQFF	TGTGCCAGCAGCTTAGGTAGCGGCAGCCAGAGCTCCTACAATGAGCAGTTCTTC
TRBV7-2	-	TRBJ2-7	TRBD2	CASSFGLAGYEQYF	TGTGCCAGCAGCTTCGGCCTAGCGGGCTACGAGCAGTACTTC
TRBV3-1/TRBV3-2	-	TRBJ2-1	TRBD2	CASSQSISSGTAYNEQFF	TGTGCCAGCAGCCAATCCATCAGTAGCGGGACTGCCTACAATGAGCAGTTCTTC
TRBV2	-	TRBJ2-5	TRBD2	CASIRQGGRETQYF	TGTGCCAGCATCAGGCAGGGCGGGAGAGAGACCCAGTACTTC
TRBV28	-	TRBJ1-2	-	CASSFSQGPLGGYTF	TGTGCCAGCAGTTTCTCCCAGGGGCCCCTTGGAGGCTACACCTTC
TRBV28	-	TRBJ1-2	TRBD1	CASSLDRVSGYGYTF	TGTGCCAGCAGTTTAGACAGGGTATCGGGCTATGGCTACACCTTC
TRBV5-4	-	TRBJ2-2	TRBD2	CASSRPGLAGVHTGELFF	TGTGCCAGCAGCAGACCGGGACTAGCGGGAGTTCACACCGGGGAGCTGTTTTTT
TRBV19	-	TRBJ2-7	-	CASSIQGTPYEQYF	TGTGCCAGTAGTATTCAGGGGACCCCCTACGAGCAGTACTTC
TRBV13	-	TRBJ2-2	TRBD1	CASSKTGFRELFF	TGTGCCAGCAGCAAGACAGGGTTCCGGGAGCTGTTTTTT
TRBV11-3	-	TRBJ1-1	-	CASRRQPNTEAFF	TGTGCCAGCAGGAGACAACCGAACACTGAAGCTTTCTTT
TRBV7-9	-	TRBJ2-7	TRBD2	CASSPTRAGGPSGEQYF	TGTGCCAGCAGCCCGACCCGGGCGGGAGGGCCCTCAGGCGAGCAGTACTTC
TRBV7-9	few	TRBJ2-1	-	CASSDLTRDYNEQFF	TGTGCCAGCAGCGACCTTACCCGGGACTACAATGAGCAGTTCTTC
TRBV3-1/TRBV3-2	-	TRBJ2-1	-	CASSQRGGDEQFF	TGTGCCAGCAGCCAAAGGGGGGGGGATGAGCAGTTCTTC
TRBV5-8	-	TRBJ1-5	TRBD1	CASSRRDRGPGNQPQHF	TGTGCCAGCAGCCGCCGGGACAGGGGGCCCGGCAATCAGCCCCAGCATTTT
TRBV7-9	-	TRBJ1-2	TRBD1	CASSIPGQGNYGYTF	TGTGCCAGCAGCATACCGGGACAGGGCAACTATGGCTACACCTTC
TRBV29-1	-	TRBJ2-4	TRBD2	CSVSSGLAKNIQYF	TGCAGCGTATCTAGCGGTCTAGCCAAAAACATTCAGTACTTC
TRBV19	-	TRBJ1-1	-	CASSIAGYAEAFF	TGTGCCAGTAGTATAGCGGGGTACGCTGAAGCTTTCTTT
TRBV7-6	once	TRBJ2-2	-	CASSLPRLVGTAGELFF	TGTGCCAGCAGCTTACCCCGTCTAGTGGGTACCGCCGGGGAGCTGTTTTTT
TRBV5-5	-	TRBJ2-7	-	CASSLDAVSSYEQYF	TGTGCCAGCAGCTTGGATGCGGTTAGCTCCTACGAGCAGTACTTC
TRBV6-2/TRBV6-3	-	TRBJ2-7	-	CASSYEGQGLYEQYF	TGTGCCAGCAGTTACGAGGGGCAGGGACTCTACGAGCAGTACTTC
TRBV2	once	TRBJ1-5	TRBD1	CASIGTGGNQPQHF	TGTGCCAGCATCGGGACAGGGGGAAATCAGCCCCAGCATTTT
TRBV5-1	-	TRBJ2-1	TRBD2	CASSRGALAGGNNEQFF	TGCGCCAGCTCACGAGGGGCTCTAGCGGGAGGTAACAATGAGCAGTTCTTC
TRBV5-1	-	TRBJ1-2	TRBD1	CASSPTLNRGDYGYTF	TGCGCCAGCAGCCCAACGCTCAACAGGGGTGACTATGGCTACACCTTC
TRBV28	few	TRBJ1-2	-	CASREQDPYGYTF	TGTGCCAGCAGGGAACAGGACCCCTATGGCTACACCTTC
TRBV2	-	TRBJ1-1	-	CASSEEGTTEAFF	TGTGCCAGCAGTGAGGAGGGTACCACTGAAGCTTTCTTT
TRBV28	-	TRBJ1-2	-	CASSHGFTYGYTF	TGTGCCAGCAGTCACGGGTTTACCTATGGCTACACCTTC
TRBV19	-	TRBJ2-1	-	CASSIEFRARNEQFF	TGTGCCAGTAGTATAGAGTTTAGAGCACGGAATGAGCAGTTCTTC
TRBV14	-	TRBJ2-7	TRBD2	CASSQVAGATYEQYF	TGTGCCAGCAGCCAAGTAGCGGGGGCCACCTACGAGCAGTACTTC
TRBV24-1	-	TRBJ1-5	-	CATSDGGGVGQPQHF	TGTGCCACCAGTGATGGTGGAGGGGTTGGACAGCCCCAGCATTTT
TRBV28	-	TRBJ2-5	-	CASTGQPQETQYF	TGTGCCAGCACTGGACAGCCACAAGAGACCCAGTACTTC
TRBV4-1	-	TRBJ2-3	TRBD2	CASSQGLAGRDTQYF	TGCGCCAGCAGCCAAGGGCTAGCGGGGAGGGATACGCAGTATTTT
TRBV27	-	TRBJ1-2	-	CASSYRENYGYTF	TGTGCCAGCAGTTACCGGGAGAACTATGGCTACACCTTC
TRBV4-1	-	TRBJ2-1	TRBD2	CASSQDTGRRYVEQFF	TGCGCCAGCAGCCAAGATACCGGGAGGCGGTATGTTGAGCAGTTCTTC
TRBV5-1	-	TRBJ2-5	TRBD2	CASSFSGYQETQYF	TGCGCCAGCAGCTTTAGCGGGTACCAAGAGACCCAGTACTTC
TRBV5-1	-	TRBJ2-1	TRBD2	CASRPGTSGRASSYNEQFF	TGCGCCAGCAGGCCCGGGACTAGCGGGAGGGCTAGCTCCTACAATGAGCAGTTCTTC
TRBV25-1	-	TRBJ2-7	TRBD1	CASSEDRGKGEQYF	TGTGCCAGCAGTGAAGACAGGGGAAAAGGCGAGCAGTACTTC
TRBV7-8	-	TRBJ1-3	-	CASSLIGNTIYF	TGTGCCAGCAGCCTAATTGGAAACACCATATATTTT
TRBV18	-	TRBJ2-7	-	CASSPPNGAYEQYF	TGTGCCAGCTCACCACCGAACGGAGCCTACGAGCAGTACTTC
TRBV5-1	few	TRBJ1-2	TRBD1	CASSADRGPIYGYTF	TGCGCCAGCAGCGCGGACAGGGGGCCTATCTATGGCTACACCTTC
TRBV6-5	-	TRBJ1-5	-	CASSYSETWGNQPQHF	TGTGCCAGCAGTTACTCGGAGACCTGGGGCAATCAGCCCCAGCATTTT
TRBV19	-	TRBJ2-5	-	CASSDSAQETQYF	TGTGCCAGTAGTGACAGCGCTCAAGAGACCCAGTACTTC
TRBV30	-	TRBJ1-6	-	CAWSKKGAGDSPLHF	TGTGCCTGGAGCAAAAAGGGTGCGGGGGATTCACCCCTCCACTTT
TRBV27	-	TRBJ1-1	-	CASSFLGAAFF	TGTGCCAGCAGTTTCTTGGGGGCAGCTTTCTTT
TRBV5-6	-	TRBJ1-2	TRBD1	CASSLSTGHYGYTF	TGTGCCAGCAGCCTGTCGACAGGGCACTATGGCTACACCTTC
TRBV11-3	-	TRBJ1-3	-	CASSLDGGNTIYF	TGTGCCAGCAGCTTAGACGGTGGAAACACCATATATTTT
TRBV6-1	-	TRBJ2-6	-	CASSDAHGSGANVLTF	TGTGCCAGCAGTGACGCTCACGGCTCTGGGGCCAACGTCCTGACTTTC
TRBV7-9	-	TRBJ1-5	TRBD1	CASSFGTGALNQPQHF	TGTGCCAGCAGCTTTGGGACAGGGGCGCTCAATCAGCCCCAGCATTTT
TRBV24-1	-	TRBJ1-2	TRBD1	CATSDPRDSNNYGYTF	TGTGCCACCAGTGATCCACGGGACAGCAATAACTATGGCTACACCTTC
TRBV12-3/TRBV12-4	-	TRBJ1-2	TRBD1	CATSRGQGYTF	TGTGCCACCTCCAGGGGGCAAGGCTACACCTTC
TRBV5-1	-	TRBJ1-1	TRBD1	CASSLRTGTGGVGTEAFF	TGCGCCAGCAGCTTGCGGACCGGGACAGGGGGCGTTGGCACTGAAGCTTTCTTT
TRBV5-1	-	TRBJ1-4	-	CASSPKGTTGRGEKLFF	TGCGCCAGCAGCCCCAAGGGTACGACAGGCCGTGGTGAAAAACTGTTTTTT